This T cell receptor beta chain was observed in a study of cytomegalovirus exposure and HLA in healthy donors. To note about this clone: As yet, its antigen is unknown.

The germline V gene encodes CDR1 LNHNV and CDR2 YYDKDF (reference sequence). The germline V and J ends were trimmed by 5 bases and 7 bases, with 21 bases remaining between them. The CDR3 extends over 15 amino acids. Findings and caveats of the study: Several top significant clusters appeared, in a later analysis, to be linked to common viral pathogens.

Use of 60 Vbeta and 13 Jbeta primers characterized the PCR. Profiled with immunoSEQ multiplex PCR; TCRdb holds only in-frame clones, not every one. The table lists about 170,000 clones, 80% to 90% of them singletons. The origin of this receptor is a woman younger than 30 in good health and CMV-seronegative. This chain connects TRBV15 to TRBJ2-7, with D maybe TRBD2 (6 bases). The sample was PBMCs. CDR3 nucleotide sequence: TGTGCCACCAGCTCACCGGCCTTATCGGCGGGGGAGCAGTACTTC. Its translation is CATSSPALSAGEQYF.